The 5 T cell receptor beta chains presented below share a single source sample, sequenced in a study of molecular identifiers for immune sequencing clone quantification. TCRdb re-called the PCR reads with MiXCR, one entry per CDR3 protein. The profile shows 8,000 to 13,000 distinct CDR3 sequences, 18% of them singletons. Sequencing used naive CD8+ T cells from blood, with Jurkat cell RNA spiked in. As for subset: FACS-sorted CD8+CD4-CCR7+CD45RA+ naive T cells. The source of these receptors is a human donor in good health. Some libraries in this study had Jurkat cell RNA spiked in.

In this sample, this clonotype turned up many times. The rearrangement joins TRBV29-1 to TRBJ2-1, with 11 bases lining up with TRBD2. Germline CDR1 reads SQVTM; CDR2 reads ANQGSEA. The CDR3 is 13 residues long. The V and J ends lost 7 bases and 4 bases, in that order; junction bases with no gene match: 3. This chain's CDR3 is CSAGTSGYNEQFF. The CDR3 coding sequence is TGCAGCGCGGGGACTAGCGGTTACAATGAGCAGTTCTTC.

This CDR3 reads CASSFHRSSYEQYF. The CDR3 coding sequence is TGTGCCAGCAGTTTCCACAGGTCCTCCTACGAGCAGTACTTC. The chain links TRBV6-2 or TRBV6-3 to TRBJ2-7; tentative D call: TRBD1 (5 bases). CDR1 and CDR2 from the germline V gene are MNHEY and SVGEGT. With 4 bases removed from V and 0 bases from J, the gap between germline ends came to 10 bases. The CDR3 runs to 14 residues.

This clonotype was seen many times. The V and J genes are TRBV6-2 or TRBV6-3 and TRBJ2-5, with TRBD2 as a possible D gene (6 bases). With 2 bases removed from V and 0 bases from J, the gap between germline ends came to 13 bases. The length of the CDR3 is 16 residues. From germline, CDR1 is MNHEY and CDR2 SVGEGT. CDR3 nucleotide sequence: TGTGCCAGCAGTTACGTGTTAGCGGAAGACCAAGAGACCCAGTACTTC. It encodes CASSYVLAEDQETQYF.

This clonotype was seen many times. J is TRBJ2-7 and V is TRBV15; 8 positions agree with TRBD2. Germline V gene sequence: CDR1 LNHNV, CDR2 YYDKDF (reference sequence). V dropped 2 bases and J dropped 2; count of bases not matched to a gene: 5. CDR3 length: 15 residues. DNA of the CDR3: TGTGCCACCAGCAGACTTCCGGGACTAGCCTACGAGCAGTACTTC. Amino acid sequence: CATSRLPGLAYEQYF.

For this clonotype: A clone one base away is much larger, so this may be a read error. In this CDR3 the conserved last residue, phenylalanine or tryptophan, is missing, so a read error is likely. For the CDR3, the DNA is TGCGCCAGCAGCTCCGATTCCAATGAGCAGTTCTAC. Its protein is CASSSDSNEQFY. The genes are TRBV5-1 and TRBJ2-1; D is ambiguous. The CDR3 sequence is 12 residues long. The V gene lost 3 bases and the J gene lost 6 bases, with 7 bases spanning the gap. CDR1 and CDR2 from the germline V gene are SGHRS and YFSETQ.